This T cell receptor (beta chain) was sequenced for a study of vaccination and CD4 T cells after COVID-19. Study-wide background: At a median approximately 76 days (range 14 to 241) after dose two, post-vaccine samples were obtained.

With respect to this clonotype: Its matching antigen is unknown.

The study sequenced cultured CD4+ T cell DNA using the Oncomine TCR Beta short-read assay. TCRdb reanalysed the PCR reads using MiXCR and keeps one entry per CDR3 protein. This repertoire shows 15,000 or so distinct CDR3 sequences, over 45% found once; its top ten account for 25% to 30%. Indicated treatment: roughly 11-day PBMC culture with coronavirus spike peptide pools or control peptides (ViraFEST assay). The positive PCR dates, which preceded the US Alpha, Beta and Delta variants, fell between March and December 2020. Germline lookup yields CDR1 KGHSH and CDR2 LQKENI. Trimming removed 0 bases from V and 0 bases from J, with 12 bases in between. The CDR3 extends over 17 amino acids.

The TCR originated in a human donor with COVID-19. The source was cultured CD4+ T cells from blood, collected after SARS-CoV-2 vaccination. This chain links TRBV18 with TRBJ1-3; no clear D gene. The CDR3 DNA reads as TGTGCCAGCTCACCACCGGTAGTCGGTTCCTCTGGAAACACCATATATTTT. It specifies CASSPPVVGSSGNTIYF.